Below are 31 T cell receptor beta chains sequenced from a single sample in a study of human T cells and chemical hapten exposure. Sequencing started from total RNA isolated from unfractionated whole blood. TCRdb re-called the 5' RACE reads with MiXCR, one entry per CDR3 protein. The repertoire holds tens of thousands of distinct CDR3 sequences, approximately 15% seen once, with 6.8% in the top ten. These receptors were collected from a female donor in good health.

This clonotype was observed a handful of times. The rearrangement links TRBV27 to TRBJ2-5; 8 positions agree with TRBD1. Losses at the gene ends were 5 bases for V and 4 bases for J; bases not matched to a gene: 6. The germline gives CDR1 MNHEY, CDR2 SMNVEV (reference sequence). The CDR3 is made up of 14 amino acids. CDR3 protein: CASSLDRGVETQYF. CDR3 DNA: TGTGCCAGCAGTCTCGACAGGGGAGTAGAGACCCAGTACTTC.

This clonotype was seen ten or more times. The CDR3 region is CASSLGLAGATDTQYF. As DNA, the CDR3 is TGTGCCAGCAGCTTAGGACTAGCGGGGGCCACAGATACGCAGTATTTT. This chain links TRBV5-4 with TRBJ2-3; 13 nucleotides line up with TRBD2. Germline V gene data show CDR1 as SGHNT and CDR2 as YYREEE (reference sequence). Trimming at V came to 2 bases and at J to 2 bases, leaving 2 bases not matched to a gene. CDR3 size: 16 residues. Full variable domain (outside the CDR3, taken from reference TRBV5-4 and TRBJ2-3): ETGVTQSPTHLIKTRGQQVTLRCSSQSGHNTVSWYQQALGQGPQFIFQYYREEENGRGNFPPRFSGLQFPNYSSELNVNALELDDSALYLCASSLGLAGATDTQYFGPGTRLTVL.

In its sample, this clonotype was seen a few times. The chain carries TRBV3-1 and TRBJ1-2; the D gene is possibly TRBD1 (5 bases). CDR1 and CDR2 from the germline V gene are LGHDT and YNNKEL (reference sequence). V lost 0 bases and J lost 5, with 10 bases in between. The CDR3 sequence is 14 residues long. CDR3 amino acids: CASSQDGGVYGYTF. CDR3 DNA: TGTGCCAGCAGCCAAGATGGGGGGGTATATGGCTACACCTTC.

V is TRBV7-9 and J is TRBJ1-3; 8 nucleotides match TRBD1. In germline, CDR1 is SEHNR, CDR2 FQNEAQ (reference sequence). The CDR3 totals 16 residues. V dropped 1 base and J dropped 0; count of bases not matched to a gene: 2. CDR3 protein: CASSLGQGTSGNTIYF. The CDR3 DNA reads TGTGCCAGCAGCTTAGGACAGGGGACCTCTGGAAACACCATATATTTT.

The rearrangement uses TRBV6-6 and TRBJ2-3; D is unresolved. V lost 2 bases to trimming and J lost 3 bases, with 9 bases between them. The CDR3 is 14 residues long. CDR1 and CDR2 from the germline V gene are MNHNY and SVGAGI (reference sequence). The DNA of the CDR3 is TGTGCCAGCAGTTACGAGTATTCGACAGATACGCAGTATTTT. This encodes CASSYEYSTDTQYF.

The V gene is TRBV5-5, the J gene TRBJ1-2, with TRBD1 identical over 12 bases. Losses at the gene ends were 1 base for V and 6 bases for J; bases not matched to a gene: 10. Germline V gives CDR1 SGHKS, CDR2 YYEKEE (reference sequence). This CDR3 comprises 17 residues. The CDR3 DNA follows: TGTGCCAGCAGCTTGTCCGGGACAGGGGGCGATTTAAATGGCTACACCTTC. Translating gives CASSLSGTGGDLNGYTF.

This clonotype was seen a few times. The V and J genes are TRBV5-5 and TRBJ1-2, with D unclear. Germline V CDR1 and CDR2: SGHKS, YYEKEE (reference sequence). This CDR3 comprises 14 residues. V was trimmed by 4 bases and J by 3 bases, leaving 13 bases between them. CDR3 region: CASSRTRSDYGYTF. The DNA of the CDR3 is TGTGCCAGCAGCAGAACCAGATCAGACTATGGCTACACCTTC. The entire variable domain, with the rest obtained from reference TRBV5-5 and TRBJ1-2, is as follows: DAGVTQSPTHLIKTRGQQVTLRCSPISGHKSVSWYQQVLGQGPQFIFQYYEKEERGRGNFPDRFSARQFPNYSSELNVNALLLGDSALYLCASSRTRSDYGYTFGSGTRLTVV.

This chain connects TRBV9 to TRBJ2-2; D is possibly TRBD1 or TRBD2 (5 bases each). The ends were cut back, 0 bases at V and 6 bases at J, with 15 bases in the middle. The CDR3 is made up of 16 amino acids. CDR1 and CDR2 from the germline V gene are SGDLS and YYNGEE. The DNA for the CDR3 is TGTGCCAGCAGCGTAGTTGGGGGAGCGTTGTCCGGGGAGCTGTTTTTT. Translating gives CASSVVGGALSGELFF. The full variable domain, in which reference TRBV9 and TRBJ2-2 provide the parts outside the CDR3, is DSGVTQTPKHLITATGQRVTLRCSPRSGDLSVYWYQQSLDQGLQFLIQYYNGEERAKGNILERFSAQQFPDLHSELNLSSLELGDSALYFCASSVVGGALSGELFFGEGSRLTVL.

This clonotype was detected a few times. This chain connects TRBV19 to TRBJ2-1; D ambiguous. CDR1 and CDR2 from the germline V gene are LNHDA and SQIVND (reference sequence). V lost 6 bases and J lost 5, with 11 bases in between. This CDR3 contains 13 residues. The DNA of the CDR3 is TGTGCCAGTAGCCTCAATCAGAACAATGAGCAGTTCTTC. Translated, it gives CASSLNQNNEQFF. Drawing the rest from reference TRBV19 and TRBJ2-1, the complete variable domain is DGGITQSPKYLFRKEGQNVTLSCEQNLNHDAMYWYRQDPGQGLRLIYYSQIVNDFQKGDIAEGYSVSREKKESFPLTVTSAQKNPTAFYLCASSLNQNNEQFFGPGTRLTVL.

The chain is built from TRBV19 and TRBJ2-7, with 14 bases fitting TRBD2. The germline CDR1 and CDR2 sequences are LNHDA and SQIVND (reference sequence). The J segment lost 5 bases and the V segment lost 6 bases, leaving 6 bases of the junction unmatched. This CDR3 has 15 residues. The CDR3 loop is CASSTGLAGVNEQYF. The CDR3 region has the DNA TGTGCCAGTAGCACGGGACTAGCGGGAGTCAACGAGCAGTACTTC.

The sample holds a few counts of this clonotype. The chain has TRBV5-1 and TRBJ2-3; 11 nucleotides align to TRBD1. V was pared by 4 bases and J by 3 bases, with 7 bases of the junction left unmatched. Germline values: CDR1 SGHRS, CDR2 YFSETQ. The CDR3 is 16 amino acids. CDR3 in DNA: TGCGCCAGCAGCGTATCCGGGACAGGGGGGACAGATACGCAGTATTTT. Translation gives CASSVSGTGGTDTQYF.

This clonotype came up a few times. The chain carries TRBV12-3 or TRBV12-4 and TRBJ2-7; 7 nucleotides align to TRBD2. This CDR3 is built from 13 residues. V was clipped by 6 bases and J by 9 bases; unmatched bases: 11. The CDR3 DNA follows: TGTGCCAGCAGCTATAAACGGGAGGCGGGGCAGTACTTC. It codes for CASSYKREAGQYF.

V and J are TRBV6-6 and TRBJ2-7; the match to TRBD2 covers 7 bases. V gave up 2 bases and J gave up 4 bases; unmatched junction bases: 8. This CDR3 contains 15 residues. CDR1 and CDR2 from the germline V gene are MNHNY and SVGAGI (reference sequence). This chain's CDR3 is CASSYPTGRVYEQYF. The CDR3 coding sequence is TGTGCCAGCAGTTACCCAACGGGGAGGGTATACGAGCAGTACTTC.

The sample holds a few counts of this clonotype. Here the CDR3 reads CASSEPSTGLLGAFF. In DNA, the CDR3 is TGCGCCAGCAGTGAGCCCTCGACAGGCCTTCTTGGGGCTTTCTTT. The rearrangement uses TRBV10-2 and TRBJ1-1, with TRBD1 as a possible D gene (6 bases). Per germline, CDR1 WSHSY and CDR2 SAAADI. Trimming removed 2 bases at V and 11 bases at J, with 21 bases between. This CDR3 has 15 residues.

This clonotype was seen only a few times. The gene calls are TRBV2 and TRBJ2-7; either TRBD1 or TRBD2 may supply D (6 bases each). Germline values: CDR1 SNHLY, CDR2 FYNNEI. The CDR3 covers 16 residues. Trimming stripped 4 bases from V and 3 bases from J, with 19 bases between. Written as DNA, the CDR3 is TGTGCCAGCAGTGTATTCGGGGGCCGTTCCCTCTACGAGCAGTACTTC. Protein sequence: CASSVFGGRSLYEQYF.

This clonotype was seen at least ten times. The V gene is TRBV20-1, the J gene TRBJ1-1; D uncertain. V lost 3 bases to trimming and J lost 1 base, with 12 bases between them. The CDR3 covers 14 residues. Germline CDR1 DFQATT, CDR2 SNEGSKA (reference sequence). The DNA of the CDR3 is TGCAGTGCTAGGCTGGGGATGGGGAACACTGAAGCTTTCTTT. Translated: CSARLGMGNTEAFF.

This clonotype is medium-sized (0.01 to 0.1%) by share. The chain recombines TRBV28 with TRBJ1-1; no clear D. Per germline, CDR1 MDHEN and CDR2 SYDVKM. The CDR3 length is 14 residues. V was clipped by 6 bases and J by 8 bases, with 19 bases between them. The CDR3 nucleotides are TGTGCCAGCAGCCCGAGTTATTTGGCCGAAGAAGCTTTCTTT. Translating gives CASSPSYLAEEAFF.

The rearrangement uses TRBV7-8 and TRBJ1-5, with a tentative D call TRBD1 (5 bases). Germline V gives CDR1 SGHVS, CDR2 FQNEAQ. The CDR3 totals 14 residues. V lost 5 bases, J lost 4 bases, and 12 bases lay in between. CDR3 in DNA: TGTGCCAGCAGCAAGACAGAGCGGAATCAGCCCCAGCATTTT. This gives the protein CASSKTERNQPQHF.

This chain connects TRBV6-2 or TRBV6-3 to TRBJ2-1; D not resolved. Germline V gives CDR1 MNHEY, CDR2 SVGEGT. V lost 6 bases and J lost 0, with 15 bases in between. This CDR3 region has 16 residues. The DNA of the CDR3 is TGTGCCAGCAGCCCCCAGATACCGAGCTCCTACAATGAGCAGTTCTTC. Protein: CASSPQIPSSYNEQFF.

This clonotype counts as medium-sized (0.01 to 0.1%). V gene TRBV28 combines with J gene TRBJ1-1; 7 positions match TRBD1. CDR1 is MDHEN and CDR2 is SYDVKM in the germline V gene. This CDR3 contains 15 residues. Trimming took 3 bases from V and 0 from J; bases not matched to a gene: 4. CDR3 DNA sequence: TGTGCCAGCAGTTTTGGAGACAGGGTGAACACTGAAGCTTTCTTT. This gives the protein CASSFGDRVNTEAFF. The full variable domain, rest sourced from reference TRBV28 and TRBJ1-1, is DVKVTQSSRYLVKRTGEKVFLECVQDMDHENMFWYRQDPGLGLRLIYFSYDVKMKEKGDIPEGYSVSREKKERFSLILESASTNQTSMYLCASSFGDRVNTEAFFGQGTRLTVV.

This sequence joins TRBV28 and TRBJ1-5; 10 nucleotides match TRBD1. Germline V gene lookup returns CDR1 MDHEN and CDR2 SYDVKM. Trimming removed 6 bases from V and 3 bases from J; junction bases left unmatched: 8. The CDR3 runs to 16 residues. The CDR3 region is CASSYSGTGDNQPQHF. The CDR3 DNA reads as TGTGCCAGCAGCTACTCCGGGACAGGGGACAATCAGCCCCAGCATTTT.

The chain carries TRBV12-3 or TRBV12-4 and TRBJ2-3; D is undetermined. Deletions cut 5 bases from V and 2 bases from J, with 17 bases between. CDR3 size: 16 residues. The CDR3 DNA is TGTGCCAGCAGTGCCCCTACCGCAATTCCCACAGATACGCAGTATTTT. Its protein is CASSAPTAIPTDTQYF.

This clonotype was observed many times. The V call is TRBV7-2, the J call TRBJ2-1, with 7 nucleotides matching TRBD2. This CDR3 is built from 14 residues. The V and J ends lost 3 bases and 3 bases, in that order; junction bases with no gene match: 2. Germline CDR1 and CDR2: SGHTA and FQGNSA. CDR3: CASSFERGYNEQFF. CDR3 DNA: TGTGCCAGCAGCTTCGAGCGGGGCTACAATGAGCAGTTCTTC.

The chain combines TRBV2 with TRBJ2-2, with 10 bases identical to TRBD2. This CDR3 is built from 16 residues. The germline V gene has CDR1 SNHLY and CDR2 FYNNEI. The V gene end was trimmed by 6 bases and the J gene end by 6 bases; junction bases not matched to a gene: 10. The CDR3 DNA sequence: TGTGCCAGCAGGGGTGCTAGCGGGAGAGGCCCCGGGGAGCTGTTTTTT. Amino acids: CASRGASGRGPGELFF. Full variable domain (outside the CDR3, taken from reference TRBV2 and TRBJ2-2): EPEVTQTPSHQVTQMGQEVILRCVPISNHLYFYWYRQILGQKVEFLVSFYNNEISEKSEIFDDQFSVERPDGSNFTLKIRSTKLEDSAMYFCASRGASGRGPGELFFGEGSRLTVL.

The chain uses TRBV4-1 and TRBJ2-7; TRBD2 aligns across 9 bases. The CDR3 sequence is 16 residues long. V lost 0 bases and J lost 7; bases outside the gene matches: 10. Germline CDR1 and CDR2: MGHRA and YSYEKL. The DNA of the CDR3 is TGCGCCAGCAGCCAAGAGATGGCGGGGGGGCCAAGGGAGCAGTACTTC. It codes for CASSQEMAGGPREQYF.

In DNA form, the CDR3 reads TGCGCCAGCAGCCCTCCCGGGACAGGGGGTGAAGCTTTCTTT. This translates into CASSPPGTGGEAFF. The genes are TRBV5-1 and TRBJ1-1; 11 bases align to TRBD1. Germline V gene data show CDR1 as SGHRS and CDR2 as YFSETQ. The CDR3 is 14 amino acids. V trimming: 4 bases; J trimming: 7 bases; junction bases outside the gene matches: 6.

This clonotype appeared a few times. The chain employs TRBV6-5 and TRBJ1-5; possible D gene TRBD1, 5 bases. Looked up from germline, CDR1 is MNHEY and CDR2 is SVGAGI. Trimming took off 4 bases at V and 8 bases at J, with 15 bases between the two ends. This CDR3 has 14 residues. CDR3 loop: CASSFGGGAEPQHF. CDR3 nucleotide sequence: TGTGCCAGCAGTTTCGGGGGAGGGGCAGAGCCCCAGCATTTT.

The chain joins TRBV12-3 or TRBV12-4 to TRBJ1-5; 7 nucleotides line up with TRBD1. The CDR3 is 15 amino acids. After removal of 0 bases from V and 6 bases from J, the junction contained 5 bases not matched to a gene. CDR3 residues: CASSLAGTGVQPQHF. CDR3 DNA sequence: TGTGCCAGCAGTTTAGCGGGTACAGGGGTTCAGCCCCAGCATTTT.

In this sample, this clonotype turned up a few times. The rearrangement links TRBV5-1 to TRBJ2-5, with 7 bases matching TRBD2. After removal of 0 bases from V and 2 bases from J, the junction contained 4 bases not matched to a gene. The CDR3 covers 15 residues. Germline CDR1 and CDR2: SGHRS and YFSETQ. CDR3 protein: CASSLVGGIQETQYF. The DNA of the CDR3 is TGCGCCAGCAGCTTGGTCGGGGGGATTCAAGAGACCCAGTACTTC.

This clonotype was counted many times. V usage is TRBV7-8 and J usage is TRBJ1-2; possible D gene TRBD1, 5 bases. The CDR3 has 15 residues. Trimming pared 1 base from V and 2 bases from J, leaving 11 bases between. CDR1 is SGHVS and CDR2 is FQNEAQ in the germline V gene. The CDR3 sequence is CASSLGQTENYGYTF. Here the CDR3 DNA reads TGTGCCAGCAGCTTAGGACAGACAGAAAACTATGGCTACACCTTC.

This clonotype was detected only a few times. This chain joins TRBV4-1 and TRBJ1-5; TRBD1 agrees at 8 bases. This CDR3 region has 14 residues. Looked up from germline, CDR1 is MGHRA and CDR2 is YSYEKL. V shed 2 bases and J 4 bases; nucleotides not matched to a gene: 1. For the CDR3, the DNA is TGCGCCAGCAGCCAAAACAGGGGGAATCAGCCCCAGCATTTT. It is translated as CASSQNRGNQPQHF.